The 3 T cell receptor beta chains in this list originate from one sample, sequenced in a study of blood T cell repertoires in COVID-19. Assay: immunoSEQ multiplex PCR; the TCRdb copy retains only in-frame clones and omits some. The table records around 180,000 clones, more than 75% of them present only once. The sequencing sample was made of PBMCs or T cells enriched from blood (not recorded which). The receptors come from a woman between 50 and 59 years old with acute COVID-19.

The chain carries TRBV19 and TRBJ2-2, with D possibly TRBD1 on 5 matching bases. The germline CDR1 and CDR2 sequences are LNHDA and SQIVND (reference sequence). The CDR3 extends over 14 amino acids. V shed 4 bases and J shed 0 bases, with 6 bases lying between them. The CDR3 nucleotides are TGTGCCAGTAGTAGACAGACGAACACCGGGGAGCTGTTTTTT. Encoded protein: CASSRQTNTGELFF.

This clone appeared a single time. The chain employs TRBV2 and TRBJ1-5; 8 positions match TRBD1. The CDR3 spans 13 residues. Germline CDR1 is SNHLY and CDR2 is FYNNEI. V dropped 10 bases and J dropped 4; count of bases not matched to a gene: 6. The CDR3 protein is CATGQGVNQPQHF. The CDR3 nucleotides read TGTGCCACCGGACAGGGTGTTAATCAGCCCCAGCATTTT.

The V and J genes are TRBV28 and TRBJ2-7, with 7 bases identical to TRBD1. Per the germline V gene, CDR1 is MDHEN and CDR2 is SYDVKM. The CDR3 is 16 residues long. V shed 5 bases and J 0 bases; nucleotides not matched to a gene: 10. The CDR3 protein is CASSPSTGTASYEQYV. The CDR3, as DNA: TGTGCCAGCAGTCCAAGCACCGGGACAGCCTCCTACGAGCAGTACGTC.